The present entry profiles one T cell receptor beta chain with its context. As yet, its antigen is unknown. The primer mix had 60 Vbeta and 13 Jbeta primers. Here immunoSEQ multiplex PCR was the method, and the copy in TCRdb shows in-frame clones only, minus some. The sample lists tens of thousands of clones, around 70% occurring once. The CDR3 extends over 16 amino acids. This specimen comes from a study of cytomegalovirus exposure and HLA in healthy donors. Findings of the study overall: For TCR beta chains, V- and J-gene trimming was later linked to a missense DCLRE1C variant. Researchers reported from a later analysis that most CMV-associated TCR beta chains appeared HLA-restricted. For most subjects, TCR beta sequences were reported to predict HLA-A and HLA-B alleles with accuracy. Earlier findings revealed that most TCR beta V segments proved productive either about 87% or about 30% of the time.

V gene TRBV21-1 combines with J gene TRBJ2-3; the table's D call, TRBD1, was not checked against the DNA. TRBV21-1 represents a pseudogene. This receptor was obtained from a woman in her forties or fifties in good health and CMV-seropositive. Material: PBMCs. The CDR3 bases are TGTGCCAGCAGCAAACGGTCGCCAGGGAAGGCAAGACCGCAGTATTTT. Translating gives CASSKRSPGKARPQYF.